These 9 T cell receptor beta chains originate from one sample sequenced in a study of T cell responses to AZD1222 COVID-19 vaccine. Sequencing was performed with immunoSEQ multiplex PCR; in TCRdb, only in-frame clones are kept and a portion is missing. The sample holds 100,000 to 120,000 clones, over 90% seen once. The sequencing here drew on peripheral blood, taken 28 days after the second AZD1222 dose. The receptors here all came from an adult who received the AZD1222 COVID-19 vaccine.

The chain has TRBV4-1 and TRBJ1-5, with 10 bases lining up with TRBD1. V was pared by 5 bases and J by 5 bases, with 9 bases of the junction left unmatched. Germline V CDR1 and CDR2: MGHRA, YSYEKL. CDR3 length: 16 residues. The CDR3 region is CASSSSTTGGHQPQHF. The CDR3 DNA reads TGCGCCAGCAGCTCAAGTACGACAGGGGGCCATCAGCCCCAGCATTTT.

This CDR3 is CASSLEISPTEAFF. The CDR3 DNA reads as TGTGCCAGCAGCTTGGAAATTTCCCCCACTGAAGCTTTCTTT. The rearrangement uses TRBV5-5 and TRBJ1-1; D gene ambiguous. The CDR3 runs 14 residues. Germline V gene lookup returns CDR1 SGHKS and CDR2 YYEKEE (reference sequence). Trimming stripped 0 bases from V and 4 bases from J, with 10 bases between. The variable domain in full, with the rest retrieved from reference TRBV5-5 and TRBJ1-1, is DAGVTQSPTHLIKTRGQQVTLRCSPISGHKSVSWYQQVLGQGPQFIFQYYEKEERGRGNFPDRFSARQFPNYSSELNVNALLLGDSALYLCASSLEISPTEAFFGQGTRLTVV.

This clone was counted a few times. The chain links TRBV5-1 to TRBJ1-1; D is uncertain. The CDR3 has 13 amino acids. CDR1 and CDR2 (germline): SGHRS, YFSETQ. Trimming shortened V by 0 bases and J by 5 bases, and 8 bases separated the two germline ends. The CDR3 DNA reads as TGCGCCAGCAGCTTGGAAGGATGGACTGAAGCTTTCTTT. Protein: CASSLEGWTEAFF.

The chain links TRBV10-3 to TRBJ1-1; D is unresolved. The V gene's germline CDR1 is ENHRY and CDR2 SYGVKD. CDR3 length: 16 residues. V was cut by 5 bases and J by 0 bases, with 16 bases left in between. CDR3 DNA: TGTGCCATCAGTCAGCCTCCAGGTGGAATGAACACTGAAGCTTTCTTT. This sequence encodes CAISQPPGGMNTEAFF.

This chain joins TRBV12-3 or TRBV12-4 and TRBJ2-7, with D maybe TRBD1 (5 bases). This CDR3 is built from 13 residues. V lost 4 bases, J lost 3 bases, and 10 bases lay in between. CDR3 DNA sequence: TGTGCCAGCAGTTCCAACAGGTTCTACGAGCAGTACTTC. Its translation is CASSSNRFYEQYF.

V and J are TRBV19 and TRBJ2-2; TRBD1 aligns across 9 bases. Losses at the gene ends were 7 bases for V and 4 bases for J; bases not matched to a gene: 7. CDR3 length: 15 amino acids. Germline V gives CDR1 LNHDA, CDR2 SQIVND (reference sequence). In DNA, the CDR3 is TGTGCCAGTATCTGGGACAGGGCTGGCACCGGGGAGCTGTTTTTT. As protein: CASIWDRAGTGELFF.

J is TRBJ1-1 and V is TRBV3-1 (or the pseudogene TRBV3-2), with a possible D match to TRBD1 (6 bases). Trimming took 4 bases from V and 1 from J, leaving 10 bases between them. Germline CDR1 LGHDT, CDR2 YNNKEL (reference sequence). The CDR3 loop spans 14 amino acids. The CDR3: CASSLSDRNTEAFF. The DNA for the CDR3 is TGTGCCAGCAGCCTTTCGGACAGGAACACTGAAGCTTTCTTT.

This chain uses TRBV4-1 with TRBJ2-7; 10 nucleotides line up with TRBD2. The CDR3 loop spans 15 amino acids. Germline loops: CDR1 MGHRA, CDR2 YSYEKL. J gave up 4 bases and V 4 bases, and 7 bases lay outside the gene matches. DNA of the CDR3: TGCGCCAGCAGCCCAGGCGCTAGCGGGAGTTACGAGCAGTACTTC. Translated, it gives CASSPGASGSYEQYF.

This clone was counted once. The CDR3, as DNA: TGTGCCAGCAGCTTGCCTGAAAGGGAAAAACTGTTTTTT. As protein: CASSLPEREKLFF. The chain is built from TRBV5-6 and TRBJ1-4; unclear D gene. The V and J ends lost 1 base and 8 bases respectively, with 9 bases between them. Germline V lookup: CDR1 SGHDT, CDR2 YYEEEE. The CDR3 length is 13 residues. Together with reference TRBV5-6 and TRBJ1-4, the CDR3 gives the full variable domain: DAGVTQSPTHLIKTRGQQVTLRCSPKSGHDTVSWYQQALGQGPQFIFQYYEEEERQRGNFPDRFSGHQFPNYSSELNVNALLLGDSALYLCASSLPEREKLFFGSGTQLSVL.